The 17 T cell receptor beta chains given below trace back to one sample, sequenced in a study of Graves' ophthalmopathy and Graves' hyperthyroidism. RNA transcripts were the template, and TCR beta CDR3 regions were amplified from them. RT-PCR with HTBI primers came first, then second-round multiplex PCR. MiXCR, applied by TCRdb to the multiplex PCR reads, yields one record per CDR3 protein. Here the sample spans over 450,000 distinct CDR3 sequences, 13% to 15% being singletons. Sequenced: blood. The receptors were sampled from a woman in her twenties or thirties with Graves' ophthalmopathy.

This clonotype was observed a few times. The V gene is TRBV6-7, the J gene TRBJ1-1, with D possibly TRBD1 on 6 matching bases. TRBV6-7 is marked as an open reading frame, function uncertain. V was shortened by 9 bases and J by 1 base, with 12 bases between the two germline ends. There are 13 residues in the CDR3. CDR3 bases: TGTGCCAGGGGGGACACCCCGAACACTGAAGCTTTCTTT. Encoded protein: CARGDTPNTEAFF.

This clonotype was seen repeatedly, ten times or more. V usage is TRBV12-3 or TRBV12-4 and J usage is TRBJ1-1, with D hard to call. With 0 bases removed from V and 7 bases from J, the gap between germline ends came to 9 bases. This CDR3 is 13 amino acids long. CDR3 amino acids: CASSLALNSEAFF. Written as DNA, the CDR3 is TGTGCCAGCAGTTTAGCGCTAAATAGTGAAGCTTTCTTT.

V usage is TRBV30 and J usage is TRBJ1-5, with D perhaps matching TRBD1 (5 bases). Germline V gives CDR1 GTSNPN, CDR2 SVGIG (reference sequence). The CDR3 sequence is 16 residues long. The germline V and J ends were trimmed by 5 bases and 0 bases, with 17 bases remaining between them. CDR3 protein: CAWPGTGEYSNQPQHF. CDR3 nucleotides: TGTGCCTGGCCCGGGACCGGGGAGTATAGCAATCAGCCCCAGCATTTT.

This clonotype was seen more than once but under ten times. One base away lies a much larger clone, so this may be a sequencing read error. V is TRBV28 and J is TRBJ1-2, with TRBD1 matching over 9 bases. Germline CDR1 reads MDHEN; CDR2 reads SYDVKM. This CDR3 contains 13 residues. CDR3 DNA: TGTGCCAGCACCACCGGACAGGGGACTGGCTTCACCTTC. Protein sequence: CASTTGQGTGFTF.

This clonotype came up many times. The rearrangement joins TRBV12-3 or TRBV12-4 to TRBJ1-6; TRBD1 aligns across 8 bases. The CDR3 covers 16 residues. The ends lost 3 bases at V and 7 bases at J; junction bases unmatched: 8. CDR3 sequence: CASSLMPGGQNSPLHF. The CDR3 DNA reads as TGTGCCAGCAGTTTGATGCCAGGGGGCCAGAATTCACCCCTCCACTTT.

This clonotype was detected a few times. Written as DNA, the CDR3 is TGTGCCAGCAGCCAAGTAGAGAGACAAGAGACCCAGTACTTC. Its protein product is CASSQVERQETQYF. This chain uses TRBV4-2 with TRBJ2-5; D is undetermined. Trimming pared 1 base from V and 2 bases from J, leaving 8 bases between. Germline V gene lookup returns CDR1 LGHNA and CDR2 YNFKEQ. This CDR3 contains 14 residues.

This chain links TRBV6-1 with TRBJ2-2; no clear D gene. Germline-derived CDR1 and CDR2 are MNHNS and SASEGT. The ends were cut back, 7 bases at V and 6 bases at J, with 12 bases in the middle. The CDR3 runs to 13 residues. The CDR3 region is CASKGWESGELFF. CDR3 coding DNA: TGTGCCAGCAAAGGATGGGAATCCGGGGAGCTGTTTTTT.

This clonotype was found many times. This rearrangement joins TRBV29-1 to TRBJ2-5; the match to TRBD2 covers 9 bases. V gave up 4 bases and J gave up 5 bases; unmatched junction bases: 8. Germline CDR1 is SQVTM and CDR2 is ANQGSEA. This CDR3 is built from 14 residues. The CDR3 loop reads CSVGPSGAYETQYF. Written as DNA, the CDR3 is TGCAGCGTTGGGCCTAGCGGGGCGTACGAGACCCAGTACTTC.

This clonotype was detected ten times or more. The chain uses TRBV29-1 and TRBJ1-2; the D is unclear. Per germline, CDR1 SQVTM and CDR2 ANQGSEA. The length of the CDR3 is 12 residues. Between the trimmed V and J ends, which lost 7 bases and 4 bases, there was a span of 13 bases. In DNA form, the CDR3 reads TGCAGCGCCGCGGGATCCTCCTATGGCTACACCTTC. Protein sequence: CSAAGSSYGYTF.

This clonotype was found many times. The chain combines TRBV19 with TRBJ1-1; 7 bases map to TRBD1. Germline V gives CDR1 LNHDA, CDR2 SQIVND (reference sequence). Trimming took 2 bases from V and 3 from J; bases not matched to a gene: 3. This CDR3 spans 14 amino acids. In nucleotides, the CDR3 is TGTGCCAGTAGTATACCCGGGACAGACACTGAAGCTTTCTTT. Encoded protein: CASSIPGTDTEAFF.

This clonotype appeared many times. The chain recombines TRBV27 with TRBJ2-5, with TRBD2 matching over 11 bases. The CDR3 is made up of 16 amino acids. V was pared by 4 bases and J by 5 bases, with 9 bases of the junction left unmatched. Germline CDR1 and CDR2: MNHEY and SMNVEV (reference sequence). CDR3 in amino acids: CASSSLLAGAGETQYF. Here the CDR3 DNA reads TGTGCCAGCAGTTCGCTACTAGCGGGGGCAGGCGAGACCCAGTACTTC.

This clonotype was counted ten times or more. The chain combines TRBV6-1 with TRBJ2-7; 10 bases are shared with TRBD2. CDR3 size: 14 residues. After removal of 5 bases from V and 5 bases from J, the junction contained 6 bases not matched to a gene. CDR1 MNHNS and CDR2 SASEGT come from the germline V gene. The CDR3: CASSPLAGDHEQYF. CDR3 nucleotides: TGTGCCAGCAGTCCTCTAGCGGGAGACCACGAGCAGTACTTC.

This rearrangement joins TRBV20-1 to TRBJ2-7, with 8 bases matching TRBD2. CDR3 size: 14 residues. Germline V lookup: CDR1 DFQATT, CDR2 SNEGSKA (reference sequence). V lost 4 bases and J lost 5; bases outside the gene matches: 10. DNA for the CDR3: TGCAGTGCTAAACCTTCGGGAGGGCCGGACGAGCAGTACTTC. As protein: CSAKPSGGPDEQYF.

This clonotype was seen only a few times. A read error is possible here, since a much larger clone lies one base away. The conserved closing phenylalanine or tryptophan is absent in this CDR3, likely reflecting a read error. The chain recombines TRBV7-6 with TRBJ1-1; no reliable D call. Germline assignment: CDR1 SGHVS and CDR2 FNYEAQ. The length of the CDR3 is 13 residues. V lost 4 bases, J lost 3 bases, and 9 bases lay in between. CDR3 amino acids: CASSYSWDTEAFL. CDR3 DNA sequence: TGTGCCAGCAGCTATTCTTGGGACACTGAAGCTTTCCTT.

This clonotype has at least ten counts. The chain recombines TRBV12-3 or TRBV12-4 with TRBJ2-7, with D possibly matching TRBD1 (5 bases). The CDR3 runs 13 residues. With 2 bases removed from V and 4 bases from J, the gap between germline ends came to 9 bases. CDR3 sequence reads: CASSLLRAYEQYF. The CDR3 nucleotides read TGTGCCAGCAGTTTACTCAGGGCATACGAGCAGTACTTC.

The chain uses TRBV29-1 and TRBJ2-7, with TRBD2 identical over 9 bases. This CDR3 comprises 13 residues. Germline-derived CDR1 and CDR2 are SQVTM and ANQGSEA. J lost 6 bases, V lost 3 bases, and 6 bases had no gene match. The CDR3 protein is CSVDVPAGGEQYF. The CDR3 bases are TGCAGCGTTGACGTTCCAGCGGGGGGCGAGCAGTACTTC.

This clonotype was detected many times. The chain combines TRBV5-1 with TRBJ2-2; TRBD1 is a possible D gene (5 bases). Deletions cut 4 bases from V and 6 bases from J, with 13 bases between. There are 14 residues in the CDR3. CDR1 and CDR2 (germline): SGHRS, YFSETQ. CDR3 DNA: TGCGCCAGCAGCCGTGGACAATACGCCGGGGAGCTGTTTTTT. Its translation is CASSRGQYAGELFF.